This T cell receptor beta chain emerged from a study of identical twins. TCRdb re-derived calls from the 5' RACE reads in MiXCR, one entry per CDR3 protein. The sample carries approximately 700,000 distinct CDR3 sequences, about 20% recorded once. The CDR3 is made up of 12 amino acids. The germline V gene has CDR1 LNHNV and CDR2 YYDKDF (reference sequence). The V gene lost 8 bases and the J gene lost 4 bases, with 10 bases spanning the gap. The same data also contributed to another study, on T cells expressing NK-cell markers. Per that study: There were seven HCMV-seropositive donors and one seronegative donor among the eight sequenced. It remained uncertain whether the expanded NKG2C+ T cell clones were specific for HCMV antigens.

The chain uses TRBV15 and TRBJ2-3; TRBD2 is a possible D gene (5 bases). Sequencing was performed on PBMCs. The sequence was obtained from a woman aged 18-29 years in good health. The CDR3 loop reads CATGLLADTQYF. In DNA, the CDR3 is TGTGCCACCGGACTGTTGGCAGATACGCAGTATTTT.